Listed below are T cell receptor beta chains from one sample, sequenced in a study of T cells expressing NK-cell markers. TCRdb reprocessed the 5' RACE reads, with one entry per CDR3 protein and no DNA. Recorded for this sample: about 370,000 distinct CDR3 sequences. Sequencing input: blood T cells: a sorted CD56 or NKG2C T cell subset, CD4+ or CD8+ T cells, or bulk PBMC T cells (not recorded which). These receptors all stem from a woman in her forties or fifties in good health. CDR3s include the opening cysteine and the closing phenylalanine or tryptophan.

TRBV27	TRBJ2-3	CASSATPGLAGEQGYKDTQYF
TRBV12-3/TRBV12-4	TRBJ2-3	CASSVTSGRLGTQYF
TRBV29-1	TRBJ1-2	CSVVVPKGYTF
TRBV14	TRBJ1-4	CASSLRGAREKLFF
TRBV24-1	TRBJ2-3	CATSDLRLAGGPLADTQYF
TRBV12-5	TRBJ2-1	CASGFEVYNEQFF
TRBV5-1	TRBJ2-1	CASSNHSSFAAEQFF
TRBV24-1	TRBJ1-1	CATSSGGRGSMNTEAFF
TRBV30	TRBJ2-1	CAMDYADNEQFF
TRBV20-1	TRBJ1-1	CSARRGQMQAFF
TRBV7-8	TRBJ1-1	CASKGSAERVNTEAFF
TRBV4-1	TRBJ2-7	CASSQGILASSYEQYF
TRBV6-5	TRBJ2-2	CASLTPQGTGELFF
TRBV3-1	TRBJ2-1	CASSQERRGNEQFF
TRBV5-1	TRBJ2-1	CASSLTEASGRAEQFF
TRBV5-6	TRBJ2-2	CASSLGLADTNTGELFF
TRBV3-1	TRBJ2-1	CASSFSGIEQFF
TRBV9	TRBJ2-5	CASSVGGRLLETQYF
TRBV7-9	TRBJ2-4	CASSLTTGGIAKNIQYF
TRBV11-2	TRBJ2-3	CASRTTRTSGNSDTQYF
TRBV12-3/TRBV12-4	TRBJ2-1	CASSPRGGSSYNEQFF
TRBV6-1	TRBJ2-7	CASSSTGLAFQEQYF
TRBV5-1	TRBJ2-1	CASSSYRLDNEQFF
TRBV12-3/TRBV12-4	TRBJ2-1	CASSLRGLVSTQFF
TRBV13	TRBJ2-1	CASSLTGTRNNEQFF
TRBV20-1	TRBJ2-1	CSARGGPQTYNEQFF
TRBV20-1	TRBJ2-1	CSANPSGRAVEQFF
TRBV7-9	TRBJ2-1	CASSLVADEQFF
TRBV24-1	TRBJ1-5	CATGQGRGNQPQHF
TRBV28	TRBJ2-5	CASSLSITEETQYF
TRBV20-1	TRBJ1-5	CSASEVNQPQHF
TRBV7-6	TRBJ2-7	CASGSYRSYEQYF
TRBV6-6	TRBJ2-6	CASSYRTSGISGGANVLTF
TRBV5-1	TRBJ2-1	CASSWGLTYNEQFF
TRBV20-1	TRBJ2-1	CSAATGTGPSNEQFF
TRBV20-1	TRBJ2-1	CSARRATGNEQFF
TRBV5-1	TRBJ2-6	CASTPTGKAGANVLTF
TRBV20-1	TRBJ2-1	CSASDTSGSYNEQFF
TRBV12-3/TRBV12-4	TRBJ2-1	CASSLWGSNEQFF
TRBV7-9	TRBJ2-1	CASSTGLAYNEQFF
TRBV12-3/TRBV12-4	TRBJ2-1	CASSHDRVAFF
TRBV5-1	TRBJ1-2	CASSLSAGQGYGYTF
TRBV20-1	TRBJ2-1	CSAEFSGRPRNEQFF
TRBV3-1	TRBJ2-4	CASSPSTSGRGSYKNIQYF
TRBV20-1	TRBJ2-5	CSANSWAGGVQETQYF
TRBV4-1	TRBJ2-5	CASSLLGGARETQYF
TRBV7-9	TRBJ2-7	CASSTWTSGRVGTYEQYF
TRBV9	TRBJ2-3	CASSARLTSPTDTQYF
TRBV5-6	TRBJ2-4	CASSLLTSVAKNIQYF
TRBV10-3	TRBJ2-7	CAISGLATDEQYF
TRBV27	TRBJ2-3	CASSLSSYGLAGVTDTQYF
TRBV29-1	TRBJ2-1	CSDLHNYNEQFF
TRBV25-1	TRBJ2-5	CASSDGGTAYSETQYF
TRBV12-3/TRBV12-4	TRBJ1-5	CASSFLATGNQPQHF